This T cell receptor (beta chain) appears in the sequencing data of a study of T cell changes during pregnancy in multiple sclerosis (dated by TCRdb to between 2019 and 2020). General notes on the study: The study examined how the T cell repertoire changed over the course of pregnancy in women with multiple sclerosis.

Preparation of the library involved the immunoSEQ multiplex PCR assay. Here the immuneACCESS table is served through TCRdb, limited to in-frame sequences with V and J called. Missing clones are a known gap in these copies; in checked studies unresolved V genes cover under half, and the rest lacks a known reason. The sample table shows approximately 30,000 clones, and roughly 90% are seen once. Together, the top ten hold about 0.61% of the sample. In the case of this clone: No antigen is known for it. No clone much larger than this one lies a single base away; base qualities are absent.

The CDR3, cysteine through phenylalanine, is 13 amino acids long. Solely the CDR3 DNA is kept, with 39 bases framed from the first base. Reading the germline V gene (reference sequence) gives CDR1 LNHDA and CDR2 SQIVND. The V end gives up 5 bases and the J end 8 bases, leaving 5 bases in the junction not matched to a gene. This sequence originates from a female donor in good health, enrolled as a control in a pregnancy study. The starting material was CD4+ T cells from peripheral blood mononuclear cells, obtained in the first trimester of pregnancy. The chain joins TRBV19 to TRBJ2-1; TRBD2 matches 8 bases in the middle. CDR3 region: CASSYGGVDEQFF. The DNA is TGTGCCAGTAGTTACGGGGGGGTGGATGAGCAGTTCTTC.